This T cell receptor beta chain was sequenced in a study of regulatory T cells in long-lasting Graves disease. Study information: Positivity for TSH receptor antibodies plus over 5 years of antithyroid drugs meant persistent Graves' disease.

Regarding the study as a whole: Owing to a sample size that was small, accuracy may have been reduced. Persistent Graves' patients showed less TCR diversity than newly diagnosed ones.

The time point: persistent/refractory GD, antithyroid drugs over 5 years with positive TRAb. From PBMCs, RNA was extracted and then used to make the TCR library. As for this clonotype: Its target is unknown.

Relying on iRepertoire HTBI primers and Arm-PCR of CDR3 regions, the team built TCR beta libraries. MiXCR, run by TCRdb on the multiplex PCR reads, gives a single entry per CDR3 protein. The sample carries about 470,000 distinct CDR3 sequences, roughly 21% recorded once. Sequences were derived from peripheral blood mononuclear cells (PBMCs), sampled when the disease was refractory, from a patient treated with antithyroid drugs. The receptor comes from a female donor with Graves disease.

The CDR3 nucleotides read TGTGCCAGCAGTTTTGCGGGCACTAGCACAGATACGCAGTATTTT. It yields the protein CASSFAGTSTDTQYF. The V and J genes are TRBV27 and TRBJ2-3; weak D call: TRBD2 (5 bases). There are 15 residues in the CDR3. Trimming removed 3 bases from V and 0 bases from J, with 10 bases in between. Looked up from germline, CDR1 is MNHEY and CDR2 is SMNVEV (reference sequence).